Following are 23 T cell receptor beta chains from one sample sequenced in a study of T and B cells in COVID-19 patients. Multiplex PCR with BIOMED2 TRB-A/B primer pools amplified TRB rearrangements. TCRdb reanalysed the multiplex PCR reads using MiXCR and keeps one entry per CDR3 protein. The data contain several thousand distinct CDR3 sequences, around a fifth of them singletons. Blood genomic DNA input for TRB amplification was about 220-500 ng. The sample consisted of blood. The receptors here all came from a human donor with active COVID-19.

J is TRBJ2-1 and V is TRBV5-6; perhaps D is TRBD1 or TRBD2 (6 bases each). The germline CDR1 and CDR2 sequences are SGHDT and YYEEEE. The V end lost 4 bases, the J end lost 8 bases, and 19 bases lay between the germline ends. This CDR3 is 15 amino acids long. CDR3 coding DNA: TGTGCCAGCAGCCGCGGAGGAGGGGGATACGATGAGCAGTTCTTC. Translated, it gives CASSRGGGGYDEQFF.

This sequence joins TRBV12-3 or TRBV12-4 and TRBJ2-1, with a possible D match to TRBD2 (6 bases). V was shortened by 7 bases and J by 0 bases, with 16 bases between the two germline ends. CDR3 length: 16 amino acids. The CDR3 here is CASTPSAGSSYNEQFF. For the CDR3, the DNA is TGTGCCAGCACCCCTAGTGCGGGGAGCTCCTACAATGAGCAGTTCTTC.

This clonotype is medium-sized (0.01 to 0.1%) in the sample. The chain links TRBV27 to TRBJ1-2, with D perhaps matching TRBD1 (6 bases). CDR1 and CDR2 (germline): MNHEY, SMNVEV (reference sequence). Trimming took 5 bases from V and 5 from J, leaving 15 bases between them. The CDR3 contains 14 residues. The CDR3 here is CASSPRGPVYGYTF. CDR3 bases: TGTGCCAGCAGTCCCAGGGGCCCGGTATATGGCTACACCTTC.

This clonotype is medium-sized within its sample. V is TRBV5-4 and J is TRBJ1-1; D uncertain. V was pared by 0 bases and J by 0 bases, with 9 bases between. CDR1 is SGHNT, CDR2 YYREEE, per germline (reference sequence). This CDR3 contains 15 residues. The CDR3 protein is CASSLVTTMNTEAFF. Here the CDR3 DNA reads TGTGCCAGCAGCTTGGTGACGACAATGAACACTGAAGCTTTCTTT.

Note on this clonotype: A much larger clonotype is one base distant, so this may be a read error. The V gene is TRBV6-5, the J gene TRBJ1-4; 9 bases align to TRBD1. This CDR3 has 15 amino acids. Germline V gene sequence: CDR1 MNHEY, CDR2 SVGAGI. This CDR3 is CASSYSGQGGEKLYF. The CDR3 DNA reads as TGTGCCAGCAGTTACTCGGGACAGGGAGGGGAAAAACTGTATTTT.

By sample fraction, this clonotype is medium-sized. The DNA for the CDR3 is TGTGCCAGCAGTCCCCTCGGACTAGCGGGGGGCCAAGAGACCCAGTACTTC. Translating it yields CASSPLGLAGGQETQYF. This rearrangement joins TRBV6-2 or TRBV6-3 to TRBJ2-5, with TRBD2 identical over 14 bases. Germline CDR1 reads MNHEY; CDR2 reads SVGEGT. V lost 5 bases, J lost 1 base, and 6 bases stayed unmatched. The CDR3 extends over 17 amino acids.

By sample fraction, this clonotype is medium-sized. V and J are TRBV6-2 or TRBV6-3 and TRBJ1-4, with D tentatively TRBD1 (5 bases). V lost 9 bases and J 2 bases, leaving 22 bases between the germline ends. Germline-derived CDR1 and CDR2 are MNHEY and SVGEGT. This CDR3 is built from 17 residues. The CDR3 region is CASLPIAAGRTNEKLFF. DNA for the CDR3: TGTGCCAGTCTCCCTATCGCGGCAGGGAGGACTAATGAAAAACTGTTTTTT.

This clonotype is medium-sized in the sample. The chain employs TRBV7-6 and TRBJ2-7; 9 bases fit TRBD2. Trimming at V came to 1 base and at J to 2 bases, leaving 12 bases not matched to a gene. The CDR3 sequence is 18 residues long. Germline values: CDR1 SGHVS, CDR2 FNYEAQ. DNA of the CDR3: TGTGCCAGCAGCTTAGTAAGTCTGGCGGCGGGGGGGCCCTACGAGCAGTACTTC. Amino acids: CASSLVSLAAGGPYEQYF.

In its sample, this clonotype ranks as large (0.1 to 1%). The V call is TRBV29-1, the J call TRBJ2-1, with 7 positions matching TRBD1. This CDR3 is 15 amino acids long. CDR1 and CDR2 (germline): SQVTM, ANQGSEA. Losses at the gene ends were 0 bases for V and 6 bases for J; bases not matched to a gene: 8. CDR3 coding DNA: TGCAGCGTTGAAGAGAGCACAGGGGTGATCAATGAGCAGTTCTTC. It translates to CSVEESTGVINEQFF.

The chain employs TRBV28 and TRBJ2-7, with D possibly being TRBD1 or TRBD2 (5 bases each). Trimming cost V 3 bases and J 5 bases, with 14 bases left between them. The CDR3 runs 14 residues. Germline values: CDR1 MDHEN, CDR2 SYDVKM. The CDR3 bases are TGTGCCAGCAGTTTGGGTGAGGGGACCCACGAGCAGTACTTC. This translates into CASSLGEGTHEQYF.

In this sample, this clonotype is medium-sized. The DNA for the CDR3 is TGTGCCAGCAGCTTGACAGGGACTTCAGATACGCAGTATTTT. Protein product: CASSLTGTSDTQYF. V usage is TRBV7-9 and J usage is TRBJ2-3; D might be TRBD1 (7 bases). The length of the CDR3 is 14 residues. The V end lost 3 bases, the J end lost 4 bases, and 11 bases lay between the germline ends. Germline assignment: CDR1 SEHNR and CDR2 FQNEAQ (reference sequence).

CDR3 in amino acids: CATVDGAESYEQYF. The DNA of the CDR3 is TGTGCCACAGTGGACGGGGCAGAGTCCTACGAGCAGTACTTC. The rearrangement joins TRBV19 to TRBJ2-7, with D perhaps being TRBD1 or TRBD2 (5 bases each). Trimming removed 10 bases from V and 1 base from J, with 17 bases in between. CDR1 LNHDA and CDR2 SQIVND come from the germline V gene (reference sequence). The CDR3 has 14 amino acids.

By frequency in the sample, this clonotype is medium-sized. This chain connects TRBV6-4 to TRBJ2-3, with D perhaps assigned TRBD1 or TRBD2 (6 bases each). Per germline, CDR1 MRHNA and CDR2 SNTAGT. V was clipped by 4 bases and J by 3 bases, with 11 bases between them. This CDR3 region has 14 residues. The DNA for the CDR3 is TGTGCCAGCAGTGCCGGGGGCGCGACAGATACGCAGTATTTT. It encodes CASSAGGATDTQYF.

This clonotype counts as medium-sized. The rearrangement links TRBV6-5 to TRBJ1-1; 7 bases map to TRBD1. V was clipped by 8 bases and J by 2 bases; unmatched bases: 8. The CDR3 has 14 amino acids. Germline V gene sequence: CDR1 MNHEY, CDR2 SVGAGI. The CDR3 protein is CASARDSLNTEAFF. As DNA, the CDR3 is TGTGCCAGCGCTAGGGACAGCTTAAACACTGAAGCTTTCTTT.

The CDR3 sequence is CASSEVQGGGQPQHF. CDR3 DNA: TGTGCCAGCAGTGAAGTTCAGGGTGGAGGACAGCCCCAGCATTTT. This chain joins TRBV6-5 and TRBJ1-5; the D gene is possibly TRBD1 (5 bases). The CDR3 is 15 residues long. Germline V gene data show CDR1 as MNHEY and CDR2 as SVGAGI. V dropped 5 bases and J dropped 7 bases, with 18 bases sitting between them.

This clonotype is labeled as large (0.1 to 1%). The chain has TRBV30 and TRBJ2-7; 7 bases line up with TRBD2. The germline V gene encodes CDR1 GTSNPN and CDR2 SVGIG (reference sequence). This CDR3 has 13 amino acids. Trimming removed 1 base from V and 9 bases from J; junction bases left unmatched: 9. CDR3 sequence: CAWSGTRSMGQYF. The CDR3 nucleotides are TGTGCCTGGAGTGGGACTAGAAGTATGGGGCAGTACTTC.

The genes are TRBV19 and TRBJ1-2; a weak D match, TRBD1 (5 bases). CDR3 length: 15 amino acids. Deletions cut 3 bases from V and 6 bases from J, with 17 bases between. In germline, CDR1 is LNHDA, CDR2 SQIVND (reference sequence). The CDR3 here is CASSISGAQQDGYTF. The CDR3 DNA follows: TGTGCCAGTAGTATTTCCGGGGCGCAGCAAGATGGCTACACCTTC.

This clonotype is labeled medium-sized. The genes are TRBV15 and TRBJ1-1, with 8 bases matching TRBD1. V shed 5 bases and J 12 bases; nucleotides not matched to a gene: 14. The CDR3 covers 14 residues. Germline V gives CDR1 LNHNV, CDR2 YYDKDF (reference sequence). CDR3 bases: TGTGCCACCAGCGGCAGACGGACAGGGAGGATAACTTTCTTT. This encodes CATSGRRTGRITFF.

By sample share, this clonotype is medium-sized. This rearrangement joins TRBV12-3 or TRBV12-4 to TRBJ2-7, with D uncertain. V lost 7 bases to trimming and J lost 6 bases, with 19 bases between them. CDR3 size: 14 residues. The CDR3 region is CASTLGPFGIEQYF. In nucleotides, the CDR3 is TGTGCCAGCACCCTCGGACCGTTCGGTATCGAGCAGTACTTC.

Judged by abundance, this clonotype is medium-sized (0.01 to 0.1%). V and J are TRBV5-1 and TRBJ2-1, with 10 bases matching TRBD2. From germline, CDR1 is SGHRS and CDR2 YFSETQ. With V trimmed by 0 bases and J by 5 bases, 5 bases remained unmatched. The CDR3 contains 16 residues. The CDR3 DNA reads TGCGCCAGCAGCTTGGCCGAGCGGGGGGGCCACAATGAGCAGTTCTTC. This encodes CASSLAERGGHNEQFF.

CDR3 in amino acids: CASSQETSTDTQYF. CDR3 coding DNA: TGCGCCAGCAGCCAAGAGACCAGCACAGATACGCAGTATTTT. The rearrangement uses TRBV4-3 and TRBJ2-3, with D hard to call. The CDR3 sequence is 14 residues long. V dropped 0 bases and J dropped 0 bases, with 4 bases sitting between them. Germline-derived CDR1 and CDR2 are LGHNA and YSLEER.

Regarding this clonotype: This may be a read error: a much more frequent sequence differs by one nucleotide. The gene calls are TRBV5-5 and TRBJ2-3; 14 bases map to TRBD2. Trimming at V came to 4 bases and at J to 7 bases, leaving 8 bases not matched to a gene. The germline CDR1 and CDR2 sequences are SGHKS and YYEKEE (reference sequence). The CDR3 runs to 16 residues. The CDR3 DNA reads TGTGCCAGCAGCCTAAGACTAGCGGGGGGGACATATACGCAGTATTTT. Its translation is CASSLRLAGGTYTQYF. Full variable domain (outside the CDR3, taken from reference TRBV5-5 and TRBJ2-3): DAGVTQSPTHLIKTRGQQVTLRCSPISGHKSVSWYQQVLGQGPQFIFQYYEKEERGRGNFPDRFSARQFPNYSSELNVNALLLGDSALYLCASSLRLAGGTYTQYFGPGTRLTVL.

The rearrangement uses TRBV5-4 and TRBJ1-3, with D hard to call. The CDR3 covers 18 residues. The V end was cut by 1 base, the J end by 0 bases, with 17 bases between. CDR1 SGHNT and CDR2 YYREEE come from the germline V gene (reference sequence). The CDR3: CASSLRISFWGSGNTIYF. The CDR3 DNA follows: TGTGCCAGCAGCTTGAGGATCAGCTTCTGGGGCTCTGGAAACACCATATATTTT.